What follows are 21 T cell receptor beta chains derived from one specimen sequenced in a study of shared clonotypes between healthy human individuals. Repertoires were generated with immunoSEQ multiplex PCR, while TCRdb's copy carries only in-frame clones and drops some. The sample shows hundreds of thousands of clones, roughly 70% of them seen only once. The material sequenced was memory CD4+ T cells sorted from blood. Sample subset: CD45RA-negative fraction. These TCRs come from a woman in her 30s in good health.

This chain connects TRBV6-1 to TRBJ2-3; a possible D gene is TRBD1 (6 bases). Between the trimmed V and J ends, which lost 11 bases and 3 bases, there was a span of 15 bases. Germline V gene sequence: CDR1 MNHNS, CDR2 SASEGT. CDR3 length: 13 amino acids. CDR3 nucleotide sequence: TGTGCCGGCCAGCAGGGGATGACAGATACGCAGTATTTT. It translates to CAGQQGMTDTQYF.

This clone occurred a few times. Written as DNA, the CDR3 is TGTGCCAGCAGCTCATCCCGGGGGGGCTACAATGAGCAGTTCTTC. Translating gives CASSSSRGGYNEQFF. J is TRBJ2-1 and V is TRBV7-2; TRBD2 matches 8 bases. This CDR3 contains 15 residues. Germline V gene data show CDR1 as SGHTA and CDR2 as FQGNSA. Trimming removed 4 bases from V and 3 bases from J; junction bases left unmatched: 5.

The chain employs TRBV27 and TRBJ1-3, with D tentatively TRBD1 (6 bases). Germline CDR1 reads MNHEY; CDR2 reads SMNVEV (reference sequence). The CDR3 sequence is 15 residues long. The V end was cut by 5 bases, the J end by 2 bases, with 13 bases between. CDR3 region: CASSQQGHPGNTIYF. The CDR3 nucleotides are TGTGCCAGCAGTCAACAGGGACATCCTGGAAACACCATATATTTT.

The chain combines TRBV29-1 with TRBJ2-3; D possibly matches TRBD1 or TRBD2 (5 bases each). This CDR3 is 16 amino acids long. Trimming took 7 bases from V and 5 from J, leaving 25 bases between them. The V gene's germline CDR1 is SQVTM and CDR2 ANQGSEA. CDR3 sequence (DNA): TGCAGCGCTGGGGGAGCCGGGACGGCTAGTGGAGATACGCAGTATTTT. It codes for CSAGGAGTASGDTQYF.

CDR3 in amino acids: CASSSDGHAKYEQYF. For the CDR3, the DNA is TGTGCCAGCAGCTCCGATGGACACGCTAAATACGAGCAGTACTTC. V is TRBV7-9 and J is TRBJ2-7; D perhaps matches TRBD1 (5 bases). The V and J ends lost 4 bases and 4 bases respectively, with 17 bases between them. The CDR3 extends over 15 amino acids. Germline V gives CDR1 SEHNR, CDR2 FQNEAQ (reference sequence).

This clone was seen only once. CDR3: CASGETNTEAFF. DNA for the CDR3: TGTGCCAGCGGGGAGACGAACACTGAAGCTTTCTTT. The V call is TRBV6-6, the J call TRBJ1-1; D is uncertain. Deletions cut 8 bases from V and 1 base from J, with 8 bases between. This CDR3 is built from 12 residues. Germline values: CDR1 MNHNY, CDR2 SVGAGI (reference sequence).

The table lists this clone with many counts. The chain employs TRBV6-5 and TRBJ1-1; maybe TRBD1 (6 bases). V gave up 0 bases and J gave up 3 bases, with 11 bases separating them. The CDR3 runs 15 residues. Germline values: CDR1 MNHEY, CDR2 SVGAGI. The CDR3 coding sequence is TGTGCCAGCAGTTACTCGGGGGCTTGGGACACTGAAGCTTTCTTT. This translates into CASSYSGAWDTEAFF.

This clone was seen a handful of times. The chain carries TRBV7-2 and TRBJ1-1; D is possibly TRBD1 (5 bases). The germline gives CDR1 SGHTA, CDR2 FQGNSA. There are 15 residues in the CDR3. V dropped 3 bases and J dropped 5 bases, with 16 bases sitting between them. The CDR3: CASSFMSGGRTEAFF. Written as DNA, the CDR3 is TGTGCCAGCAGCTTCATGTCCGGGGGACGAACTGAAGCTTTCTTT.

This chain connects TRBV15 to TRBJ1-2; no definite D call. The germline CDR1 and CDR2 sequences are LNHNV and YYDKDF (reference sequence). The length of the CDR3 is 14 residues. Trimming pared 2 bases from V and 5 bases from J, leaving 12 bases between. CDR3 amino acids: CATSRITTGYGYTF. The CDR3 region has the DNA TGTGCCACCAGCAGAATAACTACGGGTTATGGCTACACCTTC.

V gene TRBV6-5 combines with J gene TRBJ2-2; 11 positions match TRBD2. V lost 4 bases, J lost 5 bases, and 6 bases stayed unmatched. The CDR3 spans 16 residues. Per the germline V gene, CDR1 is MNHEY and CDR2 is SVGAGI. The CDR3 loop reads CASSFMLAGGTGELFF. The DNA for the CDR3 is TGTGCCAGCAGTTTCATGCTAGCGGGAGGAACCGGGGAGCTGTTTTTT.

The V call is TRBV30, the J call TRBJ2-1; D gene ambiguous. V shed 0 bases and J shed 5 bases, with 14 bases lying between them. This CDR3 is built from 15 residues. Germline V lookup: CDR1 GTSNPN, CDR2 SVGIG (reference sequence). CDR3 DNA sequence: TGTGCCTGGAGTGTAGTTAGATCAGGAAACAATGAGCAGTTCTTC. The encoded protein is CAWSVVRSGNNEQFF.

The chain combines TRBV28 with TRBJ1-1; D may be TRBD1 (5 bases). CDR1 is MDHEN, CDR2 SYDVKM, per germline. The CDR3 runs 16 residues. Trimming took off 2 bases at V and 0 bases at J, with 13 bases between the two ends. The CDR3 protein is CASSLPRESMNTEAFF. DNA of the CDR3: TGTGCCAGCAGTTTACCCAGGGAGAGCATGAACACTGAAGCTTTCTTT.

Only one count was recorded for this clone. The V call is TRBV5-4, the J call TRBJ2-5, with TRBD2 matching 8 bases. The ends lost 3 bases at V and 3 bases at J; junction bases unmatched: 1. Per the germline V gene, CDR1 is SGHNT and CDR2 is YYREEE (reference sequence). CDR3 size: 13 residues. The CDR3 protein is CASSSGLEETQYF. CDR3 nucleotides: TGTGCCAGCAGCTCGGGACTAGAAGAGACCCAGTACTTC.

The chain uses TRBV4-1 and TRBJ2-1; D is possibly TRBD1 or TRBD2 (5 bases each). The CDR3 length is 17 residues. V lost 1 base and J 0 bases, leaving 13 bases between the germline ends. The germline V gene encodes CDR1 MGHRA and CDR2 YSYEKL. The CDR3 sequence: CASSQARGKHSYNEQFF. The CDR3 DNA sequence: TGCGCCAGCAGCCAAGCGAGGGGCAAACACTCCTACAATGAGCAGTTCTTC.

This clone occurred many times. The chain joins TRBV5-4 to TRBJ2-1, with 7 bases fitting TRBD2. Germline V lookup: CDR1 SGHNT, CDR2 YYREEE (reference sequence). This CDR3 spans 15 amino acids. V trimming: 5 bases; J trimming: 9 bases; junction bases outside the gene matches: 14. Here the CDR3 reads CASRGGLGEMGEQFF. DNA for the CDR3: TGTGCCAGCAGAGGCGGACTAGGGGAGATGGGTGAGCAGTTCTTC.

This clone was counted once. This chain uses TRBV11-3 with TRBJ2-6; D gene unclear. Germline-derived CDR1 and CDR2 are SGHNT and YENEEA. Deletions cut 1 base from V and 0 bases from J, with 7 bases between. The CDR3 has 16 amino acids. This CDR3 reads CASSLGVNSGANVLTF. Written as DNA, the CDR3 is TGTGCCAGCAGCTTAGGGGTGAACTCTGGGGCCAACGTCCTGACTTTC. Full variable domain (outside the CDR3, taken from reference TRBV11-3 and TRBJ2-6): EAGVVQSPRYKIIEKKQPVAFWCNPISGHNTLYWYLQNLGQGPELLIRYENEEAVDDSQLPKDRFSAERLKGVDSTLKIQPAELGDSAVYLCASSLGVNSGANVLTFGAGSRLTVL.

This clone was picked up many times. Other nucleotide sequences from this sample produce the same CDR3. The chain employs TRBV29-1 and TRBJ2-1; 12 bases line up with TRBD2. The CDR3 totals 14 residues. CDR1 and CDR2 from the germline V gene are SQVTM and ANQGSEA. V was pared by 6 bases and J by 8 bases, with 8 bases of the junction left unmatched. In DNA form, the CDR3 reads TGCAGCGTAGACGGGACTAGCGGGCGGGATGAGCAGTTCTTC. The encoded protein is CSVDGTSGRDEQFF.

This sequence joins TRBV18 and TRBJ1-3, with D perhaps TRBD1 (6 bases). Deletions cut 3 bases from V and 0 bases from J, with 12 bases between. The CDR3 runs 16 residues. Germline-derived CDR1 and CDR2 are KGHSH and LQKENI. DNA of the CDR3: TGTGCCAGCTCACCCCTGGACAGTTACTCTGGAAACACCATATATTTT. This translates into CASSPLDSYSGNTIYF. The full variable domain, its missing parts supplied by reference TRBV18 and TRBJ1-3, is NAGVMQNPRHLVRRRGQEARLRCSPMKGHSHVYWYRQLPEEGLKFMVYLQKENIIDESGMPKERFSAEFPKEGPSILRIQQVVRGDSAAYFCASSPLDSYSGNTIYFGEGSWLTVV.

The chain combines TRBV11-2 with TRBJ2-5, with 9 bases lining up with TRBD2. With V trimmed by 2 bases and J by 2 bases, 3 bases remained unmatched. CDR1 SGHAT and CDR2 FQNNGV come from the germline V gene. The CDR3 spans 15 residues. CDR3 DNA: TGTGCCAGCAGCTTATATAGCGGGAGTCAAGAGACCCAGTACTTC. Residues: CASSLYSGSQETQYF.

This clone showed up many times. V is TRBV7-2 and J is TRBJ2-2, with TRBD2 matching over 7 bases. The CDR3 spans 17 residues. V lost 1 base to trimming and J lost 0 bases; unmatched junction nucleotides: 5. Germline CDR1 SGHTA, CDR2 FQGNSA. CDR3 region: CASSLVSGTTNTGELFF. The CDR3 region has the DNA TGTGCCAGCAGCTTAGTATCCGGGACTACGAACACCGGGGAGCTGTTTTTT.

Many counts were recorded for this clone. This sequence joins TRBV29-1 and TRBJ1-1; D perhaps matches TRBD1 (5 bases). Looked up from germline, CDR1 is SQVTM and CDR2 is ANQGSEA. Trimming left V 5 bases short and J 3 bases short, with 22 bases between. CDR3 length equals 16 residues. The chain's CDR3 is CSVTLRFRGMDTEAFF. The CDR3 DNA reads TGCAGCGTTACCCTTCGATTCCGGGGCATGGACACTGAAGCTTTCTTT.